These 20 T cell receptor beta chains were all obtained from the same sample, sequenced in a study of vaccination and CD4 T cells after COVID-19. Their antigens are not known. Treatment noted: approximately 10-day PBMC culture with coronavirus spike peptide pools or control peptides (ViraFEST assay). Cultured CD4+ T-cell DNA underwent Oncomine TCR Beta short-read sequencing. TCRdb analysed the PCR reads with MiXCR anew, one entry per CDR3 protein. The sample shows about 15,000 distinct CDR3 sequences, approximately 26% of them seen only once. The sample taken for sequencing was cultured CD4+ T cells from blood. These receptors came from a human donor with COVID-19.

A few counts support this clonotype. The J gene is TRBJ1-1, the V gene TRBV19, with no clear D. V lost 6 bases to trimming and J lost 6 bases, with 11 bases between them. CDR1 LNHDA and CDR2 SQIVND come from the germline V gene (reference sequence). The CDR3 extends over 12 amino acids. The CDR3 DNA follows: TGTGCCAGTAGGTGGATGGACGCTGAAGCTTTCTTT. It translates to CASRWMDAEAFF.

This clonotype was counted only a few times. The chain uses TRBV12-3 or TRBV12-4 and TRBJ2-7, with TRBD1 identical over 7 bases. The CDR3 is 15 amino acids. Trimming took 3 bases from V and 0 from J; bases not matched to a gene: 5. The CDR3 DNA sequence: TGTGCCAGCAGTTTCCAGGGGGTGAGCTCCTACGAGCAGTACTTC. Translation gives CASSFQGVSSYEQYF.

The chain links TRBV12-3 or TRBV12-4 to TRBJ1-5; TRBD1 matches at 11 bases. V shed 6 bases, J shed 3 bases, and the junction held 4 bases outside the gene matches. This CDR3 has 15 residues. CDR3 DNA: TGTGCCAGCAGACTGGGACAGGGGGACAATCAGCCCCAGCATTTT. Protein: CASRLGQGDNQPQHF.

The chain carries TRBV29-1 and TRBJ1-1; TRBD1 is a possible D gene (5 bases). The CDR3 runs to 13 residues. Per germline, CDR1 SQVTM and CDR2 ANQGSEA. The V end lost 4 bases, the J end lost 6 bases, and 15 bases lay between the germline ends. CDR3: CSVAGGRAAEAFF. The CDR3 DNA follows: TGCAGCGTTGCTGGGGGGAGAGCGGCTGAAGCTTTCTTT.

This rearrangement joins TRBV9 to TRBJ2-2; D is uncertain. Germline V gives CDR1 SGDLS, CDR2 YYNGEE. This CDR3 has 14 amino acids. V lost 0 bases to trimming and J lost 0 bases, with 3 bases between them. This chain's CDR3 is CASSVASNTGELFF. The CDR3 nucleotides read TGTGCCAGCAGCGTAGCTTCGAACACCGGGGAGCTGTTTTTT.

The chain combines TRBV6-5 with TRBJ2-1; 8 bases are a match to TRBD2. The CDR3 is made up of 16 amino acids. The trim removed 2 bases at V and 7 bases at J, leaving 10 bases unmatched. Germline V CDR1 and CDR2: MNHEY, SVGAGI. The CDR3 DNA reads as TGTGCCAGCAGTTACCAAATCCGGGGGGGTGGAAATGAGCAGTTCTTC. It specifies CASSYQIRGGGNEQFF.

Only one count was recorded for this clonotype. V is TRBV28 and J is TRBJ2-7, with D hard to call. The CDR3 runs to 13 residues. Germline V gene data show CDR1 as MDHEN and CDR2 as SYDVKM. The germline V and J ends were trimmed by 3 bases and 9 bases, with 15 bases remaining between them. The CDR3 DNA reads TGTGCCAGCAGTTTGGTCTGGGCCACGGGGCAGTACTTC. Translating gives CASSLVWATGQYF.

The V call is TRBV20-1, the J call TRBJ2-6, with D tentatively TRBD1 (6 bases). V shed 1 base and J shed 1 base, with 14 bases lying between them. This CDR3 has 17 amino acids. CDR1 and CDR2 from the germline V gene are DFQATT and SNEGSKA (reference sequence). CDR3 loop: CSARGDMRVSGANVLTF. The CDR3 DNA sequence: TGCAGTGCTAGAGGGGACATGAGGGTTTCTGGGGCCAACGTCCTGACTTTC.

V gene TRBV11-2 combines with J gene TRBJ1-3, with 8 nucleotides matching TRBD1. The CDR3 sequence is 16 residues long. In germline, CDR1 is SGHAT, CDR2 FQNNGV. Trimming at V came to 7 bases and at J to 3 bases, leaving 11 bases not matched to a gene. CDR3 DNA: TGTGCCAGCACCAGGGACGACAGGGGACTTGGAAACACCATATATTTT. Translating it yields CASTRDDRGLGNTIYF.

This chain links TRBV7-9 with TRBJ1-1, with D tentatively TRBD1 (5 bases). The CDR3 contains 15 residues. V was shortened by 1 base and J by 6 bases, with 15 bases between the two germline ends. Per the germline V gene, CDR1 is SEHNR and CDR2 is FQNEAQ (reference sequence). CDR3 sequence reads: CASSLGGTRVAEAFF. In nucleotides, the CDR3 is TGTGCCAGCAGCTTAGGGGGGACGCGAGTGGCTGAAGCTTTCTTT.

The chain joins TRBV29-1 to TRBJ2-7, with 10 bases fitting TRBD1. The trim removed 5 bases at V and 2 bases at J, leaving 3 bases unmatched. Germline V CDR1 and CDR2: SQVTM, ANQGSEA. CDR3 length equals 13 residues. The CDR3 loop reads CSVLGQGTYEQYF. The CDR3 DNA sequence: TGCAGCGTTCTGGGACAGGGGACCTACGAGCAGTACTTC.

The chain is built from TRBV6-1 and TRBJ1-4; tentative D call: TRBD1 (6 bases). The CDR3 extends over 14 amino acids. Germline V gene sequence: CDR1 MNHNS, CDR2 SASEGT. Trimming cost V 6 bases and J 8 bases, with 16 bases left between them. The CDR3 nucleotides read TGTGCCAGCAGGCCCAGACAGGTTGGCGAAAAACTGTTTTTT. Translation gives CASRPRQVGEKLFF.

This chain links TRBV7-9 with TRBJ2-7; D perhaps matches TRBD2 (5 bases). Germline lookup yields CDR1 SEHNR and CDR2 FQNEAQ (reference sequence). CDR3 length: 12 residues. V was clipped by 5 bases and J by 12 bases, with 17 bases between them. In nucleotides, the CDR3 is TGTGCCAGCAGCCCGTCCGGGAAGGCCTTGTACTTC. This translates into CASSPSGKALYF.

The J gene is TRBJ2-1, the V gene TRBV6-1; no clear D gene. Trimming shortened V by 7 bases and J by 9 bases, and 13 bases separated the two germline ends. Germline CDR1 and CDR2: MNHNS and SASEGT. The CDR3 is 12 residues long. The DNA of the CDR3 is TGTGCCAGCACTTCCCCCTTTGGTGAGCAGTTCTTC. This codes for CASTSPFGEQFF.

The chain combines TRBV5-6 with TRBJ1-3; D uncertain. Germline assignment: CDR1 SGHDT and CDR2 YYEEEE. The CDR3 has 18 residues. V lost 0 bases and J 2 bases, leaving 18 bases between the germline ends. The CDR3 spells CASSLGGLLLPAGNTIYF. CDR3 DNA sequence: TGTGCCAGCAGCTTGGGGGGTCTCCTTTTACCTGCTGGAAACACCATATATTTT.

V is TRBV6-4 and J is TRBJ1-1; D remains unclear. Germline CDR1 MRHNA, CDR2 SNTAGT. The CDR3 sequence is 14 residues long. Trimming removed 10 bases at V and 1 base at J, with 16 bases between. The CDR3 DNA is TGTGCCACCAGGATGGAAGAAACGAACACTGAAGCTTTCTTT. This sequence encodes CATRMEETNTEAFF.

This clonotype has just a few counts. The V and J genes are TRBV5-1 and TRBJ1-1, with D perhaps matching TRBD1 (5 bases). Germline-derived CDR1 and CDR2 are SGHRS and YFSETQ. This CDR3 has 14 residues. The V end was cut by 4 bases, the J end by 7 bases, with 17 bases between. Here the CDR3 DNA reads TGCGCCAGCAGCCCCGAAGGCAGGGCTAATGAAGCTTTCTTT. This encodes CASSPEGRANEAFF.

The chain recombines TRBV7-3 with TRBJ1-6; D may be TRBD1 (6 bases). The V gene's germline CDR1 is SGHTA and CDR2 FQGTGA. Trimming shortened V by 2 bases and J by 7 bases, and 15 bases separated the two germline ends. The CDR3 totals 16 residues. CDR3 amino acids: CASSLPGRGPNSPLHF. In DNA, the CDR3 is TGTGCCAGCAGCTTACCGGGTCGGGGGCCCAATTCACCCCTCCACTTT. Supplemented by reference TRBV7-3 and TRBJ1-6, the full variable domain reads GAGVSQTPSNKVTEKGKYVELRCDPISGHTALYWYRQSLGQGPEFLIYFQGTGAADDSGLPNDRFFAVRPEGSVSTLKIQRTERGDSAVYLCASSLPGRGPNSPLHFGNGTRLTVT.

This clonotype was counted between two and nine times. The chain couples TRBV11-3 to TRBJ2-3; D is perhaps TRBD1 (5 bases). The V and J ends lost 4 bases and 2 bases respectively, with 7 bases between them. Germline CDR1 is SGHNT and CDR2 is YENEEA. This CDR3 is built from 13 residues. CDR3 in amino acids: CASSSRVTDTQYF. The CDR3, as DNA: TGTGCCAGCAGCTCCAGGGTCACAGATACGCAGTATTTT.

This clonotype is medium-sized. The V and J genes are TRBV27 and TRBJ1-2; D is possibly TRBD1 (5 bases). V was pared by 6 bases and J by 0 bases, with 17 bases between. CDR1 and CDR2 from the germline V gene are MNHEY and SMNVEV (reference sequence). CDR3 length: 16 amino acids. CDR3 nucleotide sequence: TGTGCCAGCAGACCCGGGACGGGCTCAGCTAACTATGGCTACACCTTC. It is translated as CASRPGTGSANYGYTF.